This TCR beta chain was recorded in a study of CD8+CD57+ T cells in acquired aplastic anemia. Study at large: Yields of DNA that came from sorted CD4+ and CD8+ cells averaged roughly 3.3 ug. Healthy donors yielded around 10 million CD4+ cell reads on average.

Germline CDR1 reads LNHNV; CDR2 reads YYDKDF (reference sequence). The CDR3 has 15 residues. Trimming removed 7 bases at V and 5 bases at J, with 17 bases between. A note on this clonotype: The antigen is undetermined.

Profiling that covered TCR beta VDJ and CDR3 relied on genomic DNA as its template. MiXCR was run by TCRdb on the reads, yielding one entry per CDR3 protein. The sample includes about 190,000 distinct CDR3 sequences, approximately 50% of them seen just once. Study-wide points: It was found that almost 30 CD8+ CDR3 sequences were shared between patients and controls.

The sample comprised sorted CD4+, CD8+, or CD8+CD57+ T cells (not recorded which) from PBMCs. The chain links TRBV15 to TRBJ2-2; D is perhaps TRBD1 (7 bases). The receptor was isolated from a human donor in good health, serving as a control. CDR3 nucleotide sequence: TGTGCCACCACACCTCTTTCAGGGGGGACCGGGGAGCTGTTTTTT. This codes for CATTPLSGGTGELFF. Full variable domain (missing parts from reference TRBV15 and TRBJ2-2): DAMVIQNPRYQVTQFGKPVTLSCSQTLNHNVMYWYQQKSSQAPKLLFHYYDKDFNNEADTPDNFQSRRPNTSFCFLDIRSPGLGDTAMYLCATTPLSGGTGELFFGEGSRLTVL.